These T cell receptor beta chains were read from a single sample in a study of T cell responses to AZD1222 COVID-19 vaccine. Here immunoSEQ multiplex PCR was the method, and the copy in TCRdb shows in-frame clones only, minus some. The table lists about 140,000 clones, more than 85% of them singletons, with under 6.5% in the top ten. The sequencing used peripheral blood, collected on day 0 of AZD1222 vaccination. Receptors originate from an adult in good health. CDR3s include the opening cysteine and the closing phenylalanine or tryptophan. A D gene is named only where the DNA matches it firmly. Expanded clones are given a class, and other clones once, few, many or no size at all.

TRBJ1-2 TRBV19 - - CASRKIGGGGNGYTF TGTGCCAGTAGAAAAATCGGAGGGGGAGGGAATGGCTACACCTTC
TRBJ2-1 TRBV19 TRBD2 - CASSDRLAGGPFYNEQFF TGTGCCAGTAGTGACCGACTAGCGGGAGGGCCGTTCTACAATGAGCAGTTCTTC
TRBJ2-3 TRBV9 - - CASSPKGGFTDTQYF TGTGCCAGCAGCCCCAAAGGCGGGTTCACAGATACGCAGTATTTT
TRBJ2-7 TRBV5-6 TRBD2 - CASSPRGSGRITYEQYF TGTGCCAGCAGCCCCCGGGGTAGCGGGAGGATCACTTACGAGCAGTACTTC
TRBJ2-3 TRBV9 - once CASSVAPPDTQYF TGTGCCAGCAGCGTAGCACCCCCAGATACGCAGTATTTT
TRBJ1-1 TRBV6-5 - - CASTRPGDGNTEAFF TGTGCCAGCACCCGACCCGGGGACGGGAACACTGAAGCTTTCTTT
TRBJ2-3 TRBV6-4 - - CASSTAGTDTQYF TGTGCCAGCAGTACAGCAGGCACAGATACGCAGTATTTT
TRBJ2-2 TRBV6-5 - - CATIWDSPDTGELFF TGTGCCACGATATGGGACTCCCCGGACACCGGGGAGCTGTTTTTT
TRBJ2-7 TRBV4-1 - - CASSQDLTGWEYF TGCGCCAGCAGCCAAGATTTGACGGGATGGGAGTACTTC
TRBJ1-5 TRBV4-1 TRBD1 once CASSRGTGVNQPQHF TGCGCCAGCAGCCGAGGGACAGGGGTCAATCAGCCCCAGCATTTT
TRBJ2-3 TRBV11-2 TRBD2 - CASTTSINTQYF TGTGCCAGCACGACTAGCATAAATACGCAGTATTTT
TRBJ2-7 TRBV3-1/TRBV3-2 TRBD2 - CASSQVEREVIYEQYF TGTGCCAGCAGCCAAGTCGAACGGGAGGTTATCTACGAGCAGTACTTC
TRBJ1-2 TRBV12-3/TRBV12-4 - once CASSAGLLDGYTF TGTGCCAGCAGTGCGGGACTGCTGGATGGCTACACCTTC
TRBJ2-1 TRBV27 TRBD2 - CASSPQPGLAGWDEQFF TGTGCCAGCAGTCCGCAACCTGGACTAGCGGGGTGGGATGAGCAGTTCTTC
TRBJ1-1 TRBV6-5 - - CASSYVSREDATEAFF TGTGCCAGCAGTTACGTATCCAGGGAGGATGCCACTGAAGCTTTCTTT
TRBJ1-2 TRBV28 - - CASSLGQYGYTF TGTGCCAGCAGTTTAGGACAGTATGGCTACACCTTC